The 10 T cell receptor beta chains below all came from one sample that was sequenced in a study of CD8+ T cells in alopecia areata (dated by TCRdb to about 2018). Read against the paper, the sample's time point label means: baseline before oral tofacitinib. The receptor library was made with the immunoSEQ multiplex PCR assay. To provide template for TCR sequencing, every sample had RNA extracted and reverse transcribed into cDNA. TCRdb carries this immuneACCESS record with in-frame sequences only. Its versions omit some clonotypes, under half of them owing to an unresolved V gene in the studies checked, with the rest unexplained. The sample table contains some 150,000 clones; only one count was recorded for 45% to 55% of them. The ten largest clones add up to approximately 19% of the sample. The sequencing used CD8+ T cells sorted from blood, collected at week 0. The receptors originated from a human donor with alopecia areata.

This clone was seen more than once but under ten times. The V gene is TRBV15, the J gene TRBJ2-5, with no clear D. V lost 0 bases and J lost 5, with 13 bases in between. Germline lookup yields CDR1 LNHNV and CDR2 YYDKDF (reference sequence). This CDR3 is built from 15 residues. This CDR3 reads CATSRDRTLGETQYF. The CDR3, as DNA: TGTGCCACCAGCAGAGATAGAACGTTGGGGGAGACCCAGTACTTC. The full variable domain, in which reference TRBV15 and TRBJ2-5 provide the parts outside the CDR3, is DAMVIQNPRYQVTQFGKPVTLSCSQTLNHNVMYWYQQKSSQAPKLLFHYYDKDFNNEADTPDNFQSRRPNTSFCFLDIRSPGLGDTAMYLCATSRDRTLGETQYFGPGTRLLVL.

The gene calls are TRBV21-1 and TRBJ2-7. TRBV21-1 is labeled a pseudogene. CDR3 size: 19 residues. The CDR3: CASSKVIIVDTHTSYEQYF. DNA for the CDR3: TGTGCCAGCAGCAAAGTAATTATCGTAGATACACACACGTCCTACGAGCAGTACTTC.

The genes are TRBV5-1 and TRBJ1-1; D gene unclear. V was cut by 0 bases and J by 5 bases, with 8 bases left in between. The germline V gene encodes CDR1 SGHRS and CDR2 YFSETQ. The CDR3 is 13 residues long. This CDR3 is CASSLGGVTEAFF. The CDR3 DNA sequence: TGCGCCAGCAGCTTGGGGGGTGTGACTGAAGCTTTCTTT.

Regarding this clone: Other nucleotide sequences from this sample produce the same CDR3. The chain couples TRBV7-6 to TRBJ2-7, with D maybe TRBD2 (6 bases). Looked up from germline, CDR1 is SGHVS and CDR2 is FNYEAQ. V lost 1 base and J 4 bases, leaving 8 bases between the germline ends. CDR3 size: 13 residues. The DNA for the CDR3 is TGTGCCAGCAGCTTAGACGGGAGTTACGAGCAGTACTTC. As protein: CASSLDGSYEQYF.

V usage is TRBV29-1 and J usage is TRBJ2-7; the match to TRBD2 covers 7 bases. The CDR3 runs 14 residues. Per germline, CDR1 SQVTM and CDR2 ANQGSEA. V shed 4 bases and J 5 bases; nucleotides not matched to a gene: 11. The CDR3 coding sequence is TGCAGCGTTGCTGGCGTGGGACTAAAGGACGAGCAGTACTTC. This translates into CSVAGVGLKDEQYF.

This chain connects TRBV9 to TRBJ2-7, with 10 bases aligning to TRBD1. Germline V gene data show CDR1 as SGDLS and CDR2 as YYNGEE. The CDR3 has 15 amino acids. The V and J ends lost 2 bases and 0 bases, in that order; junction bases with no gene match: 2. The CDR3 region has the DNA TGTGCCAGCAGCGTCGGACAGGGGGTCTCCTACGAGCAGTACTTC. Residues: CASSVGQGVSYEQYF.

The V call is TRBV2, the J call TRBJ1-5, with 7 positions matching TRBD1. CDR3 length equals 15 residues. CDR1 SNHLY and CDR2 FYNNEI come from the germline V gene. Germline trimming cut 0 bases from V and 7 bases from J; bases unmatched to any gene: 6. The DNA of the CDR3 is TGTGCCAGCAGTGAAGCAAGACAGGGAATACAGCCCCAGCATTTT. It yields the protein CASSEARQGIQPQHF.

This clone has just a few counts. Other DNA sequences within the sample encode an identical CDR3. The chain recombines TRBV29-1 with TRBJ2-7; D call uncertain. This CDR3 comprises 11 residues. V lost 0 bases and J 4 bases, leaving 4 bases between the germline ends. The germline V gene has CDR1 SQVTM and CDR2 ANQGSEA. CDR3 protein: CSVEDLYEQYF. The DNA of the CDR3 is TGCAGCGTTGAAGATCTATACGAGCAGTACTTC.

This sequence joins TRBV25-1 and TRBJ1-5; weak D call: TRBD1 (6 bases). From germline, CDR1 is MGHDK and CDR2 SYGVNS. Trimming took off 4 bases at V and 5 bases at J, with 12 bases between the two ends. The CDR3 has 14 amino acids. The CDR3 DNA follows: TGTGCCAGCAGTGTTGGTAGGGGGGATCAGCCCCAGCATTTT. This encodes CASSVGRGDQPQHF. The full variable domain, with the rest looked up from reference TRBV25-1 and TRBJ1-5, is EADIYQTPRYLVIGTGKKITLECSQTMGHDKMYWYQQDPGMELHLIHYSYGVNSTEKGDLSSESTVSRIRTEHFPLTLESARPSHTSQYLCASSVGRGDQPQHFGDGTRLSIL.

The V and J genes are TRBV4-3 and TRBJ2-3, with TRBD2 identical over 8 bases. Germline values: CDR1 LGHNA, CDR2 YSLEER. With V trimmed by 1 base and J by 1 base, 10 bases remained unmatched. CDR3 length: 18 amino acids. Here the CDR3 reads CASSQVAGGGEGTDTQYF. For the CDR3, the DNA is TGCGCCAGCAGCCAAGTAGCCGGGGGGGGAGAAGGCACAGATACGCAGTATTTT.